This T cell receptor (beta chain) was identified during a study of blood T cell repertoires in COVID-19. Study summary: Collection of acute and convalescent COVID-19 samples took place in the United States, Italy and Spain.

V was trimmed by 3 bases and J by 2 bases, leaving 8 bases between them. The CDR3 extends over 14 amino acids. Germline V gives CDR1 SEHNR, CDR2 FQNEAQ (reference sequence). Using immunoSEQ multiplex PCR, the repertoire was profiled, and TCRdb retains in-frame clones only, with some absent. This table holds about 370,000 clones, approximately 92% found once. The source is a man between 18 and 29 years old who had recovered from COVID-19. The chain carries TRBV7-9 and TRBJ2-1; D uncertain. Sequenced sample: PBMCs or T cells enriched from blood (not recorded which). Written as DNA, the CDR3 is TGTGCCAGCAGCTTGGCGGCTACCTACAATGAGCAGTTCTTC. This sequence encodes CASSLAATYNEQFF.